This TCR beta chain was captured by sequencing in a study of blood T cell repertoires in COVID-19. Looking at the study overall: Material from acute and convalescent COVID-19 was sourced from the United States, Italy and Spain.

Germline loops: CDR1 MNHEY, CDR2 SMNVEV (reference sequence). This CDR3 spans 13 amino acids. J gave up 7 bases and V 5 bases, and 6 bases lay outside the gene matches. Original processing methods: Cell counts per sample came from amplifying reference gene primers. Here immunoSEQ multiplex PCR was the method, and the copy in TCRdb shows in-frame clones only, minus some. D and trimming were read from the DNA, whereas the V and J calls and clone size are those reported in that table. This sample has some 230,000 clones, with approximately 86% found just once. Enrolled during active infection, Seattle patients were then followed longitudinally.

Sequenced sample: peripheral blood. The chain combines TRBV27 with TRBJ2-3; TRBD2 matches 7 bases. This TCR came from a woman aged 50 to 60 with COVID-19, enrolled during active disease. Here the CDR3 DNA reads TGTGCCAGCAGTCCCTCGGGAGGCTATACGCAGTATTTT. It encodes CASSPSGGYTQYF.